What follows are 25 T cell receptor beta chains derived from one specimen sequenced in a study of cytomegalovirus exposure and HLA in healthy donors. With 60 Vbeta and 13 Jbeta primers, the PCR was carried out. Clones were read by immunoSEQ multiplex PCR, and TCRdb kept only the in-frame ones, dropping some. Recorded for this sample: some 67,000 clones. Sequences were obtained from PBMCs. These TCRs come from a woman aged 25 to 45 in good health and CMV-seronegative.

CDR3 amino acids: CASSRTGREQETQYF. The CDR3 DNA reads TGTGCCAGCAGCCGGACAGGGAGAGAGCAAGAGACCCAGTACTTC. This sequence joins TRBV2 and TRBJ2-5; TRBD1 matches at 8 bases. Germline V gene sequence: CDR1 SNHLY, CDR2 FYNNEI. The CDR3 is 15 residues long. The trim removed 6 bases at V and 2 bases at J, leaving 8 bases unmatched. Supplemented by reference TRBV2 and TRBJ2-5, the full variable domain reads EPEVTQTPSHQVTQMGQEVILRCVPISNHLYFYWYRQILGQKVEFLVSFYNNEISEKSEIFDDQFSVERPDGSNFTLKIRSTKLEDSAMYFCASSRTGREQETQYFGPGTRLLVL.

V gene TRBV28 combines with J gene TRBJ2-1; D may be TRBD2 (6 bases). The CDR3 extends over 13 amino acids. The V gene lost 7 bases and the J gene lost 10 bases, with 17 bases spanning the gap. Germline-derived CDR1 and CDR2 are MDHEN and SYDVKM. The CDR3 spells CASNPTRFLEQFF. Written as DNA, the CDR3 is TGTGCCAGCAATCCGACTAGGTTCCTAGAGCAGTTCTTC.

This chain connects TRBV7-2 to TRBJ1-5; 8 bases are a match to TRBD1. With 1 base clipped from V and 6 bases from J, the junction kept 5 bases outside the gene matches. This CDR3 contains 15 residues. Germline V gene data show CDR1 as SGHTA and CDR2 as FQGNSA. CDR3 protein: CASSLGTGKTQPQHF. CDR3 coding DNA: TGTGCCAGCAGCTTAGGGACAGGGAAGACTCAGCCCCAGCATTTT.

V is TRBV7-9 and J is TRBJ2-7, with D maybe TRBD2 (5 bases). The CDR3 sequence is 13 residues long. Germline lookup yields CDR1 SEHNR and CDR2 FQNEAQ (reference sequence). Trimming took 5 bases from V and 2 from J, leaving 10 bases between them. This chain's CDR3 is CASSQRDAYEQYF. CDR3 bases: TGTGCCAGCAGCCAGAGGGATGCCTACGAGCAGTACTTC.

The chain recombines TRBV28 with TRBJ1-5; 8 nucleotides match TRBD1. The CDR3 covers 14 residues. With V trimmed by 4 bases and J by 4 bases, 3 bases remained unmatched. Germline CDR1 is MDHEN and CDR2 is SYDVKM. DNA for the CDR3: TGTGCCAGCAGTTCAGGGGGCCGGAATCAGCCCCAGCATTTT. Residues: CASSSGGRNQPQHF. Based on the CDR3 plus reference TRBV28 and TRBJ1-5, the full variable domain is DVKVTQSSRYLVKRTGEKVFLECVQDMDHENMFWYRQDPGLGLRLIYFSYDVKMKEKGDIPEGYSVSREKKERFSLILESASTNQTSMYLCASSSGGRNQPQHFGDGTRLSIL.

The chain joins TRBV27 to TRBJ2-7; 7 nucleotides align to TRBD2. With 4 bases clipped from V and 6 bases from J, the junction kept 18 bases outside the gene matches. Germline V lookup: CDR1 MNHEY, CDR2 SMNVEV (reference sequence). The CDR3 extends over 17 amino acids. CDR3 in amino acids: CASSYGAPWAGAVEQYF. CDR3 nucleotide sequence: TGTGCCAGCAGTTACGGGGCCCCCTGGGCGGGAGCGGTCGAGCAGTACTTC.

The chain recombines TRBV4-3 with TRBJ2-6; weak D call: TRBD2 (5 bases). Germline V CDR1 and CDR2: LGHNA, YSLEER. The CDR3 is 16 amino acids. V lost 0 bases to trimming and J lost 1 base, with 7 bases between them. The CDR3 DNA reads as TGCGCCAGCAGCCAAGAGGGGAGTTCTGGGGCCAACGTCCTGACTTTC. It translates to CASSQEGSSGANVLTF.

This chain connects TRBV4-2 to TRBJ2-3, with 7 positions matching TRBD2. The germline V gene encodes CDR1 LGHNA and CDR2 YNFKEQ. V lost 1 base, J lost 0 bases, and 4 bases stayed unmatched. CDR3 length: 16 amino acids. CDR3: CASSQGVSGSTDTQYF. The CDR3 nucleotides are TGTGCCAGCAGCCAAGGTGTTAGCGGGAGCACAGATACGCAGTATTTT.

Regarding this clone: This same CDR3 is encoded by further DNA sequences in the sample. The chain employs TRBV5-1 and TRBJ1-6; TRBD1 agrees at 10 bases. The CDR3 is made up of 14 amino acids. The germline V gene encodes CDR1 SGHRS and CDR2 YFSETQ. The V and J ends lost 4 bases and 14 bases, in that order; junction bases with no gene match: 9. The CDR3: CASSQGQGGLALHF. In DNA form, the CDR3 reads TGCGCCAGCAGCCAAGGACAGGGGGGACTCGCCCTCCACTTT.

V and J are TRBV4-2 and TRBJ2-1; 11 positions match TRBD2. Germline V gives CDR1 LGHNA, CDR2 YNFKEQ. The J segment lost 5 bases and the V segment lost 0 bases, leaving 12 bases of the junction unmatched. This CDR3 has 19 residues. The CDR3 DNA sequence: TGTGCCAGCAGCCAAGATCTATTAGCGGGAGGGTCTTTGAACAATGAGCAGTTCTTC. It yields the protein CASSQDLLAGGSLNNEQFF.

The rearrangement uses TRBV4-3 and TRBJ1-1; D gene ambiguous. V was clipped by 0 bases and J by 3 bases, with 11 bases between them. The germline V gene has CDR1 LGHNA and CDR2 YSLEER. The CDR3 extends over 15 amino acids. This CDR3 is CASSQDREPDTEAFF. The CDR3 region has the DNA TGCGCCAGCAGCCAAGATAGGGAGCCTGACACTGAAGCTTTCTTT.

This chain connects TRBV18 to TRBJ2-1; TRBD2 is a possible D gene (6 bases). There are 14 residues in the CDR3. Trimming cost V 4 bases and J 1 base, with 8 bases left between them. The V gene's germline CDR1 is KGHSH and CDR2 LQKENI. CDR3 bases: TGTGCCAGCTCACTTGGGGGGTCCTACAATGAGCAGTTCTTC. It is translated as CASSLGGSYNEQFF.

The V call is TRBV5-4, the J call TRBJ2-7, with 12 bases identical to TRBD2. Germline CDR1 SGHNT, CDR2 YYREEE (reference sequence). The trim removed 4 bases at V and 6 bases at J, leaving 17 bases unmatched. This CDR3 has 18 amino acids. This CDR3 reads CASSPVGSLAGGPGEQYF. The DNA of the CDR3 is TGTGCCAGCAGCCCGGTGGGTTCCCTAGCGGGGGGGCCGGGCGAGCAGTACTTC.

This chain links TRBV18 with TRBJ2-1; TRBD1 aligns across 8 bases. This CDR3 is built from 17 residues. V shed 4 bases and J 1 base; nucleotides not matched to a gene: 9. The V gene's germline CDR1 is KGHSH and CDR2 LQKENI. The CDR3 DNA reads as TGTGCCAGCTCACTGCAGGGACAGGCAGTTTCCTACAATGAGCAGTTCTTC. Amino acid sequence: CASSLQGQAVSYNEQFF. The full variable domain, completed using reference TRBV18 and TRBJ2-1, is NAGVMQNPRHLVRRRGQEARLRCSPMKGHSHVYWYRQLPEEGLKFMVYLQKENIIDESGMPKERFSAEFPKEGPSILRIQQVVRGDSAAYFCASSLQGQAVSYNEQFFGPGTRLTVL.

The chain links TRBV30 to TRBJ1-5; TRBD1 is a possible D gene (5 bases). CDR1 and CDR2 (germline): GTSNPN, SVGIG (reference sequence). CDR3 size: 13 residues. V dropped 0 bases and J dropped 6 bases, with 9 bases sitting between them. CDR3 in amino acids: CAWSVQGSQPQHF. In DNA form, the CDR3 reads TGTGCCTGGAGTGTTCAGGGAAGTCAGCCCCAGCATTTT.

The rearrangement links TRBV18 to TRBJ2-3; 7 nucleotides agree with TRBD1. This CDR3 is built from 15 residues. Germline CDR1 KGHSH, CDR2 LQKENI. Losses at the gene ends were 3 bases for V and 2 bases for J; bases not matched to a gene: 5. The CDR3 region has the DNA TGTGCCAGCTCACCGTCGACAGGGAACACAGATACGCAGTATTTT. It translates to CASSPSTGNTDTQYF.

DNA of the CDR3: TGTGCCAGCAGTTCGCCGGGACTTATTCACTACGAGCAGTACTTC. Its translation: CASSSPGLIHYEQYF. The gene calls are TRBV6-5 and TRBJ2-7; D is possibly TRBD2 (6 bases). Germline assignment: CDR1 MNHEY and CDR2 SVGAGI. There are 15 residues in the CDR3. Trimming took off 4 bases at V and 3 bases at J, with 16 bases between the two ends.

J is TRBJ1-1 and V is TRBV2, with D tentatively TRBD1 (5 bases). CDR3 size: 12 residues. Germline V CDR1 and CDR2: SNHLY, FYNNEI. V was pared by 11 bases and J by 4 bases, with 14 bases between. The DNA of the CDR3 is TGTGCCTCACAAGGGGAAACCACTGAAGCTTTCTTT. The encoded protein is CASQGETTEAFF.

The V call is TRBV15, the J call TRBJ2-7, with 7 bases identical to TRBD2. CDR3 size: 14 residues. CDR1 and CDR2 from the germline V gene are LNHNV and YYDKDF (reference sequence). Losses at the gene ends were 0 bases for V and 7 bases for J; bases not matched to a gene: 6. CDR3 loop: CATSREGLGVEQYF. Here the CDR3 DNA reads TGTGCCACCAGCAGAGAAGGACTAGGGGTAGAGCAGTACTTC. The variable domain in full, completed from reference TRBV15 and TRBJ2-7, reads DAMVIQNPRYQVTQFGKPVTLSCSQTLNHNVMYWYQQKSSQAPKLLFHYYDKDFNNEADTPDNFQSRRPNTSFCFLDIRSPGLGDTAMYLCATSREGLGVEQYFGPGTRLTVT.

J is TRBJ2-7 and V is TRBV20-1; D possibly corresponds to TRBD1 (6 bases). Trimming took 3 bases from V and 6 from J, leaving 9 bases between them. Germline loops: CDR1 DFQATT, CDR2 SNEGSKA (reference sequence). This CDR3 contains 11 residues. The CDR3 spells CSASPRGEQYF. CDR3 coding DNA: TGCAGTGCTAGCCCCAGGGGCGAGCAGTACTTC.

The chain employs TRBV30 and TRBJ1-4; D perhaps matches TRBD1 (6 bases). With 2 bases removed from V and 7 bases from J, the gap between germline ends came to 17 bases. The CDR3 covers 15 residues. Per the germline V gene, CDR1 is GTSNPN and CDR2 is SVGIG (reference sequence). CDR3 nucleotides: TGTGCCTGGAGTCTATCCAGGGGATTGGGTGAAAAACTGTTTTTT. Residues: CAWSLSRGLGEKLFF.

J is TRBJ1-2 and V is TRBV28; no reliable D call. This CDR3 contains 14 residues. V was trimmed by 5 bases and J by 4 bases, leaving 14 bases between them. Germline V gene data show CDR1 as MDHEN and CDR2 as SYDVKM. Here the CDR3 reads CASSGPNPGYGYTF. CDR3 DNA: TGTGCCAGCAGTGGGCCAAACCCTGGCTATGGCTACACCTTC.

The genes are TRBV10-3 and TRBJ1-1; weak D call: TRBD1 (5 bases). The length of the CDR3 is 14 residues. Germline V gene sequence: CDR1 ENHRY, CDR2 SYGVKD. The V end lost 10 bases, the J end lost 4 bases, and 19 bases lay between the germline ends. The CDR3 here is CATSGSRGGTEAFF. CDR3 bases: TGTGCCACCTCAGGGTCCCGCGGGGGCACTGAAGCTTTCTTT.

Note on this clone: A read error may produce the germline difference seen at one junction end. The V call is TRBV30, the J call TRBJ1-5; D possibly corresponds to TRBD1 (5 bases). Germline V gene lookup returns CDR1 GTSNPN and CDR2 SVGIG (reference sequence). This CDR3 is built from 15 residues. The DNA of the CDR3 is TGTGCCGGGAGTCCCCTAACTCCAGGGCCTCAGCCCCAGCATTTT. This encodes CAGSPLTPGPQPQHF.

The rearrangement links TRBV10-2 to TRBJ2-3; 9 bases match TRBD2. Trimming took 0 bases from V and 7 from J; bases not matched to a gene: 8. The CDR3 loop spans 16 amino acids. Germline CDR1 reads WSHSY; CDR2 reads SAAADI. CDR3 coding DNA: TGCGCCAGCAGTGAGTCTGTAGCGGGAGCCGCGAATACGCAGTATTTT. Its translation is CASSESVAGAANTQYF.